This T cell receptor (beta chain) derives from a study of technical replicates of blood from several donors. Trimming stripped 7 bases from V and 2 bases from J, with 12 bases between. The CDR3 contains 14 residues. Per germline, CDR1 MGHRA and CDR2 YSYEKL. Clones were sequenced by immunoSEQ multiplex PCR, and TCRdb holds only the in-frame ones, with some missing. The table shows tens of thousands of clones, with 80% to 95% occurring only once. This receptor was obtained from a human donor in good health. Material for sequencing was T cells isolated from PBMCs. The V and J genes are TRBV4-1 and TRBJ2-1; weak D call: TRBD1 (5 bases). The CDR3 region is CASNDRSTYNEQFF. CDR3 DNA: TGCGCCAGCAACGACAGAAGCACCTACAATGAGCAGTTCTTC.